The present entry profiles one TCR beta chain with its context. One end of the junction varies from germline; a read error may be responsible. These data are taken from a study of T cell changes during pregnancy in multiple sclerosis. Germline V gene lookup returns CDR1 MDHEN and CDR2 SYDVKM. The CDR3 covers 15 residues. Produced via immunoSEQ multiplex PCR; TCRdb's table is partial and in-frame only. The table has roughly 89,000 clones, 85% to 95% seen once. The J gene is TRBJ2-1, the V gene TRBV28; 10 positions agree with TRBD2. This specimen was peripheral blood, taken in the third trimester of pregnancy. The receptor's source is a female donor with multiple sclerosis, enrolled in a pregnancy study. CDR3 loop: CASTDSGRSSNEQFF. DNA for the CDR3: TGTGCCAGCACCGATAGCGGGAGGTCCTCCAATGAGCAGTTCTTC.